Described below is a single T cell receptor (beta chain) sequence and its context. Its recognized antigen is unknown. The sample comes from a study of monozygotic twins with inflammatory bowel disease (dated by TCRdb to the late 2010s). Regarding the study in general: In total, about 30 monozygotic twin pairs made up the full study: 19 Danish pairs, all IBD-discordant, plus nine German pairs, of which four were IBD-concordant and five were IBD-discordant. The search for disease-associated traits relied mainly on comparing, within discordant pairs, IBD patients with their genetically identical healthy co-twins. Each individual had, on average, about 151 000 unique TCRalpha sequences and 181 000 unique TCRbeta sequences available for analysis. Summary of the overall study and its limitations: Repertoire similarity did not differ between concordant and discordant twins, possibly due to limited statistical power. The analysis was unable to tell apart different T cell subtypes. No single strong signal or clonotype linked to IBD turned up in the results, so the idea that one exists was not supported. Fewer clonotypes were shared with other individuals by IBD patients than by healthy twins, most markedly in patients showing signs of disease activity. Because patients received different immunosuppressive treatments, the repertoires may have picked up extra background noise and variability between individuals. IBD patients had lower TCRbeta repertoire diversity, measured by the inverse Simpson index, than their healthy co-twins.

The protocol used for the library was 5' RACE. For each TCR library, 3,000 to 3,500 ng of total RNA was used. For each sample, cDNA was synthesized in eight separate reactions using SMARTScribe reverse transcriptase. Unique molecular identifiers containing a 6-nucleotide sample barcode were introduced through template switching during cDNA synthesis. Amplification of TCRalpha and TCRbeta cDNA involved two nested PCRs of 16 and 9 cycles, and each PCR was followed by bead purification. Before amplification, the cDNA was treated with uracil DNA-glycosylase and purified using the QIAquick PCR purification kit. The second PCR added Illumina TruSeq-compatible adapters along with sample-specific barcodes. TapeStation and Qubit were used to check library quality and concentration, and 5 to 6.5 ng of each library was pooled. Sequencing of pooled libraries was carried out on an Illumina HiSeq2500 single-index Rapid Run using 2 x 100 bp reads and custom sequencing primers. As for the original processing: MiGEC version 1.2.6 was used for UMI-based consensus assembly to correct PCR and sequencing errors. MiXCR version 2.1.1 handled V(D)J alignment, clonotype assembly and CDR3 extraction. Gene usage, clonotype sharing and MAIT/NKT TCR abundance were normalised by analysing the top 1000, 10 000 and 20 000 clonotypes per sample. After downsampling to 27 000 UMIs, diversity was calculated as the inverse Simpson index using the vegan R package. Paired Mann-Whitney U tests were applied to discordant twin pairs, and Benjamini-Hochberg correction was used for multiple testing. One entry per CDR3 protein sequence results from the TCRdb reprocessing of the reads, with DNA left out. These V and J calls derive from TCRdb rather than the authors' analysis. The sample table records nearly 450,000 distinct CDR3 sequences. The ten largest clones take up roughly 2.3% of the sample.

A roughly 2.5 ml peripheral blood sample was drawn into PAXgene tubes per donor and stored at -80°C. Without any T cell sorting, total RNA was extracted from whole blood using the PAXgene blood miRNA kit on an automated QIAcube. Peripheral blood from monozygotic twin pairs, either concordant or discordant for inflammatory bowel disease, underwent deep TCRalpha and TCRbeta repertoire profiling that used unique molecular barcoding. For every twin pair, smoking habits were documented, and each individual was categorised as a current, former or never smoker. The CDR3 goes from the cysteine to the phenylalanine over 15 residues. There is no recorded DNA. CDR1 is given as MNHEY and CDR2 as SVGEGT, both from the germline V gene.

The chain is encoded by TRBV6-2 or TRBV6-3 joined to TRBJ2-3; with no DNA, the TCRdb D assignment of TRBD2 cannot be verified. The sequence was obtained from a human donor with ulcerative colitis or Crohn's disease, or a healthy co-twin of an affected twin (not recorded which). The sequenced sample was blood. The CDR3 region reads CASSSYSGSAGTQYF.